A selection of T cell receptor beta chains follows, all from one sample in a study of CD8 T cells in Susac syndrome. TCRdb itself ran the immunoSEQ multiplex PCR reads through MiXCR, one entry per CDR3 protein. Of roughly 200,000 distinct CDR3 sequences detected, roughly 92% appear once; the ten largest clones hold roughly 0.11%. The sequencing input was CD4+ T cells from PBMCs. The receptors come from a human donor with Susac syndrome. Each CDR3 is given with its conserved first and last residue. D genes are given only for firm matches. Expanded clones get a size class; other rows say once, few or many, or leave the size out.

v_call: TRBV15
clone_size: .
j_call: TRBJ1-5
d_call: .
cdr3_aa: CATSRHNQPQHF
cdr3_nt: TGTGCCACCAGCAGACACAATCAGCCCCAGCATTTT

v_call: TRBV6-5
clone_size: .
j_call: TRBJ1-2
d_call: .
cdr3_aa: CASSRDTAYGYTF
cdr3_nt: TGTGCCAGCAGCCGGGACACGGCTTATGGCTACACCTTC

v_call: TRBV29-1
clone_size: .
j_call: TRBJ2-1
d_call: .
cdr3_aa: CSVGGKNEQFF
cdr3_nt: TGCAGCGTTGGCGGGAAGAATGAGCAGTTCTTC

v_call: TRBV7-8
clone_size: .
j_call: TRBJ1-2
d_call: .
cdr3_aa: CASSLPGTAGGYTF
cdr3_nt: TGTGCCAGCAGCTTACCTGGGACGGCGGGAGGCTACACCTTC

v_call: TRBV9
clone_size: .
j_call: TRBJ2-3
d_call: .
cdr3_aa: CASSVRGTTDTQYF
cdr3_nt: TGTGCCAGCAGCGTACGGGGGACCACAGATACGCAGTATTTT

v_call: TRBV20-1
clone_size: .
j_call: TRBJ2-1
d_call: TRBD2
cdr3_aa: CSARLAGGHLQQFF
cdr3_nt: TGCAGTGCAAGACTAGCGGGGGGGCATTTACAGCAGTTCTTC

v_call: TRBV7-9
clone_size: once
j_call: TRBJ2-2
d_call: TRBD2
cdr3_aa: CASSTAGANTGELFF
cdr3_nt: TGTGCCAGCAGCACAGCGGGGGCGAACACCGGGGAGCTGTTTTTT

v_call: TRBV7-3
clone_size: .
j_call: TRBJ2-1
d_call: TRBD2
cdr3_aa: CASSSPRGGSYNEQFF
cdr3_nt: TGTGCCAGCAGCTCCCCGCGGGGGGGTTCCTACAATGAGCAGTTCTTC

v_call: TRBV6-4
clone_size: .
j_call: TRBJ1-2
d_call: TRBD1
cdr3_aa: CASSRDRVGYGYTF
cdr3_nt: TGTGCCAGCAGTCGGGACAGGGTTGGCTATGGCTACACCTTC

v_call: TRBV5-5
clone_size: .
j_call: TRBJ2-2
d_call: TRBD1
cdr3_aa: CASSPRGQGATGELFF
cdr3_nt: TGTGCCAGCAGCCCGAGGGGACAGGGGGCGACCGGGGAGCTGTTTTTT

v_call: TRBV5-4
clone_size: once
j_call: TRBJ2-3
d_call: TRBD2
cdr3_aa: CASSRGLTGVDTQYF
cdr3_nt: TGTGCCAGCAGCCGGGGACTAACCGGAGTAGATACGCAGTATTTT

v_call: TRBV14
clone_size: .
j_call: TRBJ2-5
d_call: .
cdr3_aa: CASSRRGAGETQYF
cdr3_nt: TGTGCCAGCAGCCGCCGAGGGGCAGGGGAGACCCAGTACTTC

v_call: TRBV29-1
clone_size: .
j_call: TRBJ2-1
d_call: TRBD1
cdr3_aa: CSADRDSNNEQFF
cdr3_nt: TGCAGCGCTGACCGGGACAGCAACAATGAGCAGTTCTTC

v_call: TRBV30
clone_size: .
j_call: TRBJ2-7
d_call: TRBD1
cdr3_aa: CAWGTGTGFHEQYF
cdr3_nt: TGTGCCTGGGGTACCGGGACAGGGTTCCACGAGCAGTACTTC

v_call: TRBV6-5
clone_size: .
j_call: TRBJ2-2
d_call: .
cdr3_aa: CASNTGKYTGELFF
cdr3_nt: TGTGCCAGCAATACAGGGAAATACACCGGGGAGCTGTTTTTT

v_call: TRBV20-1
clone_size: once
j_call: TRBJ1-1
d_call: TRBD1
cdr3_aa: CSAKKTGVMVEAFF
cdr3_nt: TGCAGTGCTAAAAAGACAGGGGTAATGGTTGAAGCTTTCTTT

v_call: TRBV3-1
clone_size: .
j_call: TRBJ2-4
d_call: TRBD2
cdr3_aa: CASSRTSPTKNIQYF
cdr3_nt: TGTGCCAGCAGCCGGACTAGCCCTACCAAAAACATTCAGTACTTC

v_call: TRBV20-1
clone_size: .
j_call: TRBJ2-5
d_call: TRBD2
cdr3_aa: CSARAGAGGRETQYF
cdr3_nt: TGCAGTGCTAGAGCAGGAGCGGGGGGGCGGGAGACCCAGTACTTC

v_call: TRBV9
clone_size: .
j_call: TRBJ2-1
d_call: TRBD2
cdr3_aa: CASSLLSGGTYNEQFF
cdr3_nt: TGTGCCAGCAGCTTACTCAGCGGGGGGACCTACAATGAGCAGTTCTTC

v_call: TRBV9
clone_size: .
j_call: TRBJ2-1
d_call: TRBD2
cdr3_aa: CASSVASSGTEQFF
cdr3_nt: TGTGCCAGCAGCGTAGCTTCTAGCGGGACTGAGCAGTTCTTC

v_call: TRBV20-1
clone_size: .
j_call: TRBJ2-7
d_call: .
cdr3_aa: CSAEGRGSGEQYF
cdr3_nt: TGCAGTGCTGAAGGACGGGGGTCCGGGGAGCAGTACTTC

v_call: TRBV3-1
clone_size: .
j_call: TRBJ2-1
d_call: TRBD2
cdr3_aa: CASSQDEAGGEFF
cdr3_nt: TGTGCCAGCAGCCAAGATGAGGCGGGGGGGGAGTTCTTC

v_call: TRBV4-3
clone_size: .
j_call: TRBJ2-3
d_call: .
cdr3_aa: CASSQGQTITDTQYF
cdr3_nt: TGCGCCAGCAGCCAAGGACAGACCATCACAGATACGCAGTATTTT